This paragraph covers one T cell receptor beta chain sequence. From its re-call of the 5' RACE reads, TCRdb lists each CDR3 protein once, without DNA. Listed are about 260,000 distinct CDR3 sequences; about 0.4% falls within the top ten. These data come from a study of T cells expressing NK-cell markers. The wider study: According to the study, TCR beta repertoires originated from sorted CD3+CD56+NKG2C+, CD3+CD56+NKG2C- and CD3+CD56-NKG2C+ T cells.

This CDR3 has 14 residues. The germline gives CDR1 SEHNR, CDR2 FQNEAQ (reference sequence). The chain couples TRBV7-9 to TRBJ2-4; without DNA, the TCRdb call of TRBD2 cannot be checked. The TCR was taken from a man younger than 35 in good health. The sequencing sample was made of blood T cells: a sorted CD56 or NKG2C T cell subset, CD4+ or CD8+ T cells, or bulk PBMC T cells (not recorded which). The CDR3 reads CASSLETSGNIQYF.